The entry below gives a single TCR beta chain sequence along with its context. What it binds is unknown. Produced via immunoSEQ multiplex PCR; TCRdb's table is partial and in-frame only. The top ten clones hold 15% to 20% of a sample with more than 90,000 clones, roughly 87% of them seen once. This record comes from a study of T cell responses to AZD1222 COVID-19 vaccine. For the study at large: Second-dose schedules of about 4 or about 12 weeks were combined. Broader study findings: Seropositive AZD1222 recipients at baseline numbered only five or six. Nearly half of spike-specific TCRs reportedly target variant regions that are unmutated in the B.1.351 and B.1.1.7 variants. Sampling that yielded the repertoires occurred only after the peak T cell response.

Trimming took off 5 bases at V and 0 bases at J, with 15 bases between the two ends. The CDR3 is 16 residues long. In germline, CDR1 is SGHNT, CDR2 YENEEA. The TCR was taken from an adult in good health. The V gene is TRBV11-3, the J gene TRBJ2-3, with a weak D call TRBD1 (6 bases). Sequencing used peripheral blood, obtained on day 0 of AZD1222 vaccination. CDR3 amino acids: CASSPGQTSSTDTQYF. CDR3 DNA sequence: TGTGCCAGCAGCCCCGGACAGACCTCTAGCACAGATACGCAGTATTTT.